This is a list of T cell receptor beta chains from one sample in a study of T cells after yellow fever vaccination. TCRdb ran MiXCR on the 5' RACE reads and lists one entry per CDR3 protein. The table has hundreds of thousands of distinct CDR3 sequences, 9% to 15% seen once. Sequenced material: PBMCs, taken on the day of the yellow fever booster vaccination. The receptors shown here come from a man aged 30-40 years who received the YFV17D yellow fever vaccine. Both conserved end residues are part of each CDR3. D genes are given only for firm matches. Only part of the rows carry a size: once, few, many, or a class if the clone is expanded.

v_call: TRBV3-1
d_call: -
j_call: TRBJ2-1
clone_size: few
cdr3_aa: CASSQELVSGNEQFF
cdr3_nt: TGTGCCAGCAGCCAAGAATTGGTTAGTGGGAATGAGCAGTTCTTC

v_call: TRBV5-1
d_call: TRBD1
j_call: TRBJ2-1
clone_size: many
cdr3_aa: CASSSTGGSSNEQFF
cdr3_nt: TGCGCCAGCAGCTCCACAGGGGGCTCAAGCAATGAGCAGTTCTTC

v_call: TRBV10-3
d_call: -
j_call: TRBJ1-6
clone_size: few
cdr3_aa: CAISEMVTGSNSPLHF
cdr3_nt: TGTGCCATCAGTGAGATGGTTACAGGTAGTAATTCACCCCTCCACTTT

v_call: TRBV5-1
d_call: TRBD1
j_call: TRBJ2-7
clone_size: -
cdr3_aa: CASSTNRGPYEQYF
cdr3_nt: TGCGCCAGCAGCACCAACAGGGGCCCCTACGAGCAGTACTTC

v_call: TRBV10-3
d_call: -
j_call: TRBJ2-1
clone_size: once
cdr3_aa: CAISRERENELFF
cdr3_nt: TGTGCCATCTCAAGAGAGAGGGAGAATGAGCTGTTCTTC

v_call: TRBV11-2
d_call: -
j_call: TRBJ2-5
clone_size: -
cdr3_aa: CASSLVPSGTQYF
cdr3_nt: TGTGCCAGCAGCTTAGTGCCTAGTGGGACCCAGTACTTC

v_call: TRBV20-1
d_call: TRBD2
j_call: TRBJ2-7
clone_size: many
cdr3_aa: CSARASGRAYEQYF
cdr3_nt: TGCAGTGCTAGAGCTAGCGGGAGGGCCTACGAGCAGTACTTC

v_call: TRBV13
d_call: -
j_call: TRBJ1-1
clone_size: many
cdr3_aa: CASSSRGGMGANTEAFF
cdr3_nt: TGTGCCAGCAGCTCCCGGGGGGGAATGGGAGCGAACACTGAAGCTTTCTTT

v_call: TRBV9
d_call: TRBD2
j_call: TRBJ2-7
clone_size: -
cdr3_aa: CASSVGLAGNYYEQYF
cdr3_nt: TGTGCCAGCAGCGTCGGACTAGCGGGAAATTACTACGAGCAGTACTTC

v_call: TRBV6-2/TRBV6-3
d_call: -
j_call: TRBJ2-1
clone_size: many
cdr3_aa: CASSSQGYEQFF
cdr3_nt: TGTGCCAGCAGTTCCCAGGGGTATGAGCAGTTCTTC

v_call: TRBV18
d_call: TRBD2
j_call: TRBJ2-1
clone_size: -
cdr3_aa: CASSRGTVAGGNEQFF
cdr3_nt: TGTGCCAGCTCACGAGGTACCGTAGCGGGAGGGAATGAGCAGTTCTTC

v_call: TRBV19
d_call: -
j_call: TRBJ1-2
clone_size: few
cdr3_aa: CASSPGTGPYGYTF
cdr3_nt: TGTGCCAGTAGTCCCGGGACGGGTCCTTATGGCTACACCTTC

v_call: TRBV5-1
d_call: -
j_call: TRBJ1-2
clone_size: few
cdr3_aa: CASSLAPDNYGYTF
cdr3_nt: TGCGCCAGCAGCTTGGCGCCAGATAACTATGGCTACACCTTC

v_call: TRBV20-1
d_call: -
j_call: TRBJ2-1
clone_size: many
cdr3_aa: CSARTGPLHWFF
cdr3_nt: TGCAGTGCTAGAACCGGGCCCCTGCATTGGTTCTTC

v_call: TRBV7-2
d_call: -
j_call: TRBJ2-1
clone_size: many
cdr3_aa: CASSIGASPYNEQFF
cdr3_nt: TGTGCCAGCAGCATTGGCGCTAGCCCCTACAATGAGCAGTTCTTC

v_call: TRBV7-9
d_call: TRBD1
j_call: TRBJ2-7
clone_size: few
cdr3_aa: CASSDQGGRSEQYF
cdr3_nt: TGTGCCAGCAGCGATCAAGGGGGCCGAAGCGAGCAGTACTTC

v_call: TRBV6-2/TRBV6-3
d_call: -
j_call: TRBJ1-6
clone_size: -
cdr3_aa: CASGGVSDNSPLHF
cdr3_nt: TGTGCCTCCGGAGGAGTTTCGGATAATTCACCCCTCCACTTT

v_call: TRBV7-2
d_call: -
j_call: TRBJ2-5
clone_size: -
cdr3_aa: CASSPSRNQETQYF
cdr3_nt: TGTGCCAGCAGTCCCTCCCGGAACCAAGAGACCCAGTACTTC

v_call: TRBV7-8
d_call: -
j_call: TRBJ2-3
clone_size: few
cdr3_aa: CASSPIVSSTDTQYF
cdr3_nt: TGTGCCAGCAGCCCTATCGTCAGTAGCACAGATACGCAGTATTTT

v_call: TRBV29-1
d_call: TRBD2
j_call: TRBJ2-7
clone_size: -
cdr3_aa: CSVEDRSSGYEQYF
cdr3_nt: TGCAGCGTTGAAGATCGGTCTAGCGGCTACGAGCAGTACTTC

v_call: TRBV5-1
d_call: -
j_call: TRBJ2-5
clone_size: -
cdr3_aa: CASSFNSLQETQYF
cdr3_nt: TGCGCCAGCAGCTTTAACAGCCTTCAAGAGACCCAGTACTTC

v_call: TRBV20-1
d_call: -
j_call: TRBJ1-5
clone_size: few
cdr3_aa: CSVTPGGGQPQHF
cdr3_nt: TGCAGTGTGACCCCGGGGGGCGGTCAGCCCCAGCATTTT

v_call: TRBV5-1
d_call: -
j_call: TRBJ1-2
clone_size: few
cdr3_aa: CASSQSPGYGYTF
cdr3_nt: TGCGCCAGCAGCCAATCCCCAGGGTATGGCTACACCTTC

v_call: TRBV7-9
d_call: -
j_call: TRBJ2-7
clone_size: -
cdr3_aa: CASEGAAYEQYF
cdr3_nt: TGTGCCAGCGAGGGAGCTGCCTACGAGCAGTACTTC

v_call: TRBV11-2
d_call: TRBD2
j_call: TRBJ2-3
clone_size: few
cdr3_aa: CASSSPILADTDTQYF
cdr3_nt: TGTGCCAGCAGCTCCCCGATACTAGCGGACACAGATACGCAGTATTTT

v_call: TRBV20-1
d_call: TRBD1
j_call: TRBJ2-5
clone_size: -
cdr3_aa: CSAYARDRGYETQYF
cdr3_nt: TGCAGTGCCTACGCCCGGGACAGGGGTTACGAGACCCAGTACTTC

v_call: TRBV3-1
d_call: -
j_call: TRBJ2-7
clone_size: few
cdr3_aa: CASSPEGFRGEQYF
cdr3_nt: TGTGCCAGCAGCCCCGAGGGTTTCCGAGGGGAGCAGTACTTC

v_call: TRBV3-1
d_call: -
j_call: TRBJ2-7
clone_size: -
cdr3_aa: CASSHGLSYEQYF
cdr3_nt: TGTGCCAGCAGCCACGGACTGAGCTACGAGCAGTACTTC

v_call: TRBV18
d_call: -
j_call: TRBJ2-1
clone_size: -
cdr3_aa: CASSPPEQGWGNEQFF
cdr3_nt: TGTGCCAGCTCACCACCGGAACAGGGTTGGGGAAATGAGCAGTTCTTC

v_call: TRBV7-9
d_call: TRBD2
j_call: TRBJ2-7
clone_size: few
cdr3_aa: CASSFRGSKSYEQYF
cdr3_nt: TGTGCCAGCAGCTTCCGCGGGAGTAAGTCCTACGAGCAGTACTTC

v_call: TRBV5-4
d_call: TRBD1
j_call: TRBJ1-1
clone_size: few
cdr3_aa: CASSLPGTGGTEAFF
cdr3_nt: TGTGCCAGCAGCTTGCCCGGGACAGGGGGAACTGAAGCTTTCTTT

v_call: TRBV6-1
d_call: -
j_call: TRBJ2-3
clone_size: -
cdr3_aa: CASSDRDWTDTQYF
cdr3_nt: TGTGCCAGCAGTGACAGGGATTGGACAGATACGCAGTATTTT

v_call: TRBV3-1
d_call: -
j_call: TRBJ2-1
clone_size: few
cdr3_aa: CASSADIREQFF
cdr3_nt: TGTGCCAGCAGCGCCGACATCCGGGAGCAGTTCTTC

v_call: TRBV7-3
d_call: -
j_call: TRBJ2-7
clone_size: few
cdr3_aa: CASRNPRAQRQEQYF
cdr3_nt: TGTGCCAGCAGAAACCCCAGGGCCCAGAGACAAGAGCAGTACTTC

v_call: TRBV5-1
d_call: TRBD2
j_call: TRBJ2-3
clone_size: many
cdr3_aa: CASTIGRVPTDTQYF
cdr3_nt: TGCGCCAGCACCATTGGGAGGGTCCCCACAGATACGCAGTATTTT

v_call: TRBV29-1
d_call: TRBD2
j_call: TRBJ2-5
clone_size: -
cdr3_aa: CSVDPTGGETQYF
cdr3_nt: TGCAGCGTGGACCCGACCGGGGGGGAGACCCAGTACTTC

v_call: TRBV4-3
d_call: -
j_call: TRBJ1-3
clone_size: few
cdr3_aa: CASSQQWLPGNTIYF
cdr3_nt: TGCGCCAGCAGCCAACAATGGTTACCTGGAAACACCATATATTTT

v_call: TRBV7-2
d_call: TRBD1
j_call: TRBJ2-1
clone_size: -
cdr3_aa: CASSLERGQYNEQFF
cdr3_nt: TGTGCCAGCAGCTTAGAAAGGGGGCAGTACAATGAGCAGTTCTTC

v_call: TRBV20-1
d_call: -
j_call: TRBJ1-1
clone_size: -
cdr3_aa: CSAPSGNTEAFF
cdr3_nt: TGCAGTGCGCCGTCAGGGAACACTGAAGCTTTCTTT

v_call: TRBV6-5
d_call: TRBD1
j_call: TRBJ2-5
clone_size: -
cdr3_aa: CASSSLGQGEETQYF
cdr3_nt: TGTGCCAGCAGTTCCCTAGGACAGGGCGAAGAGACCCAGTACTTC

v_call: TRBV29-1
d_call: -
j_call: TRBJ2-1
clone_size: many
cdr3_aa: CSVVGVYNEQFF
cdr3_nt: TGCAGCGTTGTAGGCGTCTACAATGAGCAGTTCTTC

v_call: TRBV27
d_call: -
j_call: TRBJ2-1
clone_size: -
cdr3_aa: CASIPISGTYNEQFF
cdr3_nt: TGTGCCAGCATCCCGATTAGCGGAACCTACAATGAGCAGTTCTTC

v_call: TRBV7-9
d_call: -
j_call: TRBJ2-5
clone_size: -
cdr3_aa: CASRPPLYTSETQYF
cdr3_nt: TGTGCCAGCAGACCCCCTTTATATACGTCGGAGACCCAGTACTTC